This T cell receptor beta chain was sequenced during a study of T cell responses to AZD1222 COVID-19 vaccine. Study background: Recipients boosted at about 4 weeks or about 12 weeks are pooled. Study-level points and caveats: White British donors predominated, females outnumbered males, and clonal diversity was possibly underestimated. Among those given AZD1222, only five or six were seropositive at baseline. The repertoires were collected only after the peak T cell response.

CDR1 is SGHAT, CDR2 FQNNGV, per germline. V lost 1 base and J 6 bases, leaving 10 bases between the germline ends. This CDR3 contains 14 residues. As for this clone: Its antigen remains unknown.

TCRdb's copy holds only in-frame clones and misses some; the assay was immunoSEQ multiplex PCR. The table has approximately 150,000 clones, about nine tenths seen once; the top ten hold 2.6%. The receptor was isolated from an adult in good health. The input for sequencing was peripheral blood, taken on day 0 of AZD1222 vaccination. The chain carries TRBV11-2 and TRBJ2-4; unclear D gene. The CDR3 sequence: CASSLGDRGNIQYF. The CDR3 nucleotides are TGTGCCAGCAGCTTAGGTGACCGTGGAAACATTCAGTACTTC.